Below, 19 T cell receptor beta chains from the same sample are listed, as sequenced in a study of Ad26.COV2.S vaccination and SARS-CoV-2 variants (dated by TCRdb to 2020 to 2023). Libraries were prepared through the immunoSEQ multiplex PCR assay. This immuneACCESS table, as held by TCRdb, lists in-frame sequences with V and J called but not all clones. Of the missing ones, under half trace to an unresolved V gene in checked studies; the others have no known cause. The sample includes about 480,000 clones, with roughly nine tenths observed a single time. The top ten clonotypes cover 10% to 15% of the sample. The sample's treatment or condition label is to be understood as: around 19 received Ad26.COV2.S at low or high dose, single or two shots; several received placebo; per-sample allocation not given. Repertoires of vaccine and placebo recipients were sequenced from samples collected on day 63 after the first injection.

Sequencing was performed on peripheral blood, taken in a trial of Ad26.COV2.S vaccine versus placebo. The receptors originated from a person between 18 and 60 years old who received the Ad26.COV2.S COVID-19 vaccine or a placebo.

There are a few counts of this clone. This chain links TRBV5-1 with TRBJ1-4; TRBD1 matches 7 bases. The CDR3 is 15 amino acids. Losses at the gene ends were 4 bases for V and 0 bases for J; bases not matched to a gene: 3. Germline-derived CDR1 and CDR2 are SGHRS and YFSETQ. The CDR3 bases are TGCGCCAGCAGCCCGGGACAGTCAACTAATGAAAAACTGTTTTTT. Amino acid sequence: CASSPGQSTNEKLFF.

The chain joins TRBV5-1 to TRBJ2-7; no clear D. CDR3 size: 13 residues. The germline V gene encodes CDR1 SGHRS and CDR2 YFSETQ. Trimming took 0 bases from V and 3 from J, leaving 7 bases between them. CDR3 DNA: TGCGCCAGCAGCTTGGACCGATACTACGAGCAGTACTTC. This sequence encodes CASSLDRYYEQYF.

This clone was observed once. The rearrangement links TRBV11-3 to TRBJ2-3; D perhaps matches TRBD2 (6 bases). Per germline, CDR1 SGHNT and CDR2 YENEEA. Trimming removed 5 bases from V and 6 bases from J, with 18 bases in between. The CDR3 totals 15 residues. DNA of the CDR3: TGTGCCAGCAGCCATGGACCGGAGGGGTTGGATACGCAGTATTTT. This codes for CASSHGPEGLDTQYF.

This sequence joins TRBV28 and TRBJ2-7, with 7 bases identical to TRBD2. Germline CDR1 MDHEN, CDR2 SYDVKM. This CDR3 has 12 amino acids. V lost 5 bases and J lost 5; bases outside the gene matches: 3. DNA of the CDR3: TGTGCCAGCAGTCCCGGGACTAACGAGCAGTACTTC. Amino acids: CASSPGTNEQYF. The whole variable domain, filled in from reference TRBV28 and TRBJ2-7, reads DVKVTQSSRYLVKRTGEKVFLECVQDMDHENMFWYRQDPGLGLRLIYFSYDVKMKEKGDIPEGYSVSREKKERFSLILESASTNQTSMYLCASSPGTNEQYFGPGTRLTVT.

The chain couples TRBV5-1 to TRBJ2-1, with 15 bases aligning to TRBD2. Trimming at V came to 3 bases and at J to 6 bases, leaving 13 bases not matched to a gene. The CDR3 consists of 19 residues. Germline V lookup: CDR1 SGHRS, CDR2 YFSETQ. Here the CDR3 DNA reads TGCGCCAGCAGCTCCGGACTAGCGGGAGGGCCATCGCGCGTCAATGAGCAGTTCTTC. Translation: CASSSGLAGGPSRVNEQFF.

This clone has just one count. The CDR3 here is CASSQGWGTNEKLFF. Here the CDR3 DNA reads TGCGCCAGCAGCCAAGGTTGGGGGACTAATGAAAAACTGTTTTTT. V usage is TRBV4-1 and J usage is TRBJ1-4, with D tentatively TRBD1 (5 bases). This CDR3 is 15 amino acids long. With 1 base removed from V and 2 bases from J, the gap between germline ends came to 8 bases. Germline V lookup: CDR1 MGHRA, CDR2 YSYEKL.

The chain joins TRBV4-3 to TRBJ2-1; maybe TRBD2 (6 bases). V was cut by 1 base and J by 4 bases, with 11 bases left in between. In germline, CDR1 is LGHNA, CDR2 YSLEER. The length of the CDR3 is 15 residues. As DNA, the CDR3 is TGCGCCAGCAGCCAAGTTGCGCGGGGTTACAATGAGCAGTTCTTC. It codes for CASSQVARGYNEQFF.

The chain's CDR3 is CASGTGGPQETQYF. As DNA, the CDR3 is TGTGCCAGCGGGACGGGAGGGCCCCAAGAGACCCAGTACTTC. This chain uses TRBV25-1 with TRBJ2-5; 8 nucleotides align to TRBD2. Germline V gives CDR1 MGHDK, CDR2 SYGVNS. The ends lost 8 bases at V and 1 base at J; junction bases unmatched: 6. This CDR3 is built from 14 residues.

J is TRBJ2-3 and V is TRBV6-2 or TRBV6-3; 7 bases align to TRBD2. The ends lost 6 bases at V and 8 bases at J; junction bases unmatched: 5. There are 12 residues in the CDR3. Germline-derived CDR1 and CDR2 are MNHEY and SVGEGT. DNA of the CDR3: TGTGCCAGCAGCCGGGACTATGCTACGCAGTATTTT. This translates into CASSRDYATQYF.

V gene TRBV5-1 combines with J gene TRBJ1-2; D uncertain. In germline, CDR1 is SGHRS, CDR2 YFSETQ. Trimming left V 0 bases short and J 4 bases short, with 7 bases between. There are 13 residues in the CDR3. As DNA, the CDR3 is TGCGCCAGCAGCTTGGTATTGGCCTATGGCTACACCTTC. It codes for CASSLVLAYGYTF.

In DNA form, the CDR3 reads TGTGCCAGCAGCGTAAGCGGTACCGCAATCTACGAGCAGTACTTC. It codes for CASSVSGTAIYEQYF. The rearrangement links TRBV9 to TRBJ2-7; tentatively, D is TRBD2 (5 bases). The germline gives CDR1 SGDLS, CDR2 YYNGEE. This CDR3 is built from 15 residues. V lost 1 base, J lost 3 bases, and 14 bases lay in between.

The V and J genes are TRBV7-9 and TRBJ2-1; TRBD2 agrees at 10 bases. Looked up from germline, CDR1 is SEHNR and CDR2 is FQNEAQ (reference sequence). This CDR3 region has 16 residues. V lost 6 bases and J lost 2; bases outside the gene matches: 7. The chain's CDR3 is CASRRIAGGPYNEQFF. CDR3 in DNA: TGTGCCAGCAGACGCATAGCGGGAGGACCCTACAATGAGCAGTTCTTC.

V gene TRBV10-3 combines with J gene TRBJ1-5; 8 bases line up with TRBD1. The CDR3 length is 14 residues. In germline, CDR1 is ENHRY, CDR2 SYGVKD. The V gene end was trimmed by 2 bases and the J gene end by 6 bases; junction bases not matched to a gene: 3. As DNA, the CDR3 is TGTGCCATCAGTGAGCAGGGGGCGGGTCAGCCCCAGCATTTT. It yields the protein CAISEQGAGQPQHF.

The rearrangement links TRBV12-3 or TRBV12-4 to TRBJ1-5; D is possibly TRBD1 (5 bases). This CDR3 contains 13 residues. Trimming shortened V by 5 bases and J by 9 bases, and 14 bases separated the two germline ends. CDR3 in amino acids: CASSLLNQGPQHF. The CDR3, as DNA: TGTGCCAGCAGTCTCCTGAATCAGGGGCCCCAGCATTTT.

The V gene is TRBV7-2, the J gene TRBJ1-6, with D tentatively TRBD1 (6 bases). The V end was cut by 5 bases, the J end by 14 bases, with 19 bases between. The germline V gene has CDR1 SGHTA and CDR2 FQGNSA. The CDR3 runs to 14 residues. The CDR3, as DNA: TGTGCCAGCAGCCCCCCCTGGGGGGGCTACACCCTCCACTTT. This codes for CASSPPWGGYTLHF.

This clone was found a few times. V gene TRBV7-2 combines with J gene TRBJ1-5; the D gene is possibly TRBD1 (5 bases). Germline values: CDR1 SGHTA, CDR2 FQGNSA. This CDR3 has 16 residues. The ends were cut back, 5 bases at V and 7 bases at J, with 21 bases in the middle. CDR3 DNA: TGTGCCAGCAGCCATTCGGGGGGAGTCACGGGCCAGCCCCAGCATTTT. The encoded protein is CASSHSGGVTGQPQHF.

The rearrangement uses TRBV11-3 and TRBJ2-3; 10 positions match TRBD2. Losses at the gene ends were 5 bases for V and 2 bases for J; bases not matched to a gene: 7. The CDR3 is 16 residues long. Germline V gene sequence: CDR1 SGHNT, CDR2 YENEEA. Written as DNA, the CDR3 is TGTGCCAGCAGCCCTGGGACTAGCGCCGTCACAGATACGCAGTATTTT. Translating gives CASSPGTSAVTDTQYF.

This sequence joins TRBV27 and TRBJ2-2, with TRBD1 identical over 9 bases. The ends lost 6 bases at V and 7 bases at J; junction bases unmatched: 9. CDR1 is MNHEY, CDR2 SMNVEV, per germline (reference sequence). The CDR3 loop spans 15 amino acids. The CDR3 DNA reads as TGTGCCAGCAGCCCGGGACAGGGAGGAAACGGGGAGCTGTTTTTT. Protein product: CASSPGQGGNGELFF.

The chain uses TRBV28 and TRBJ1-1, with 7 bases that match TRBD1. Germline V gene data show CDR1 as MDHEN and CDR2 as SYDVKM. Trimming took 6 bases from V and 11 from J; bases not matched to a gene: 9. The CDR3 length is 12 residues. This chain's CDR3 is CASRQGRMFAFF. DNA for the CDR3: TGTGCCAGCAGACAGGGGAGGATGTTTGCTTTCTTT. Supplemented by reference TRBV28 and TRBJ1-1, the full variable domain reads DVKVTQSSRYLVKRTGEKVFLECVQDMDHENMFWYRQDPGLGLRLIYFSYDVKMKEKGDIPEGYSVSREKKERFSLILESASTNQTSMYLCASRQGRMFAFFGQGTRLTVV.